These 20 T cell receptor beta chains share one sample of origin, sequenced in a study of blood T cell repertoires in COVID-19. Using immunoSEQ multiplex PCR, the repertoire was profiled, and TCRdb retains in-frame clones only, with some absent. This table holds roughly 51,000 clones, roughly 84% found once. The sequencing sample was made of peripheral blood. The receptor source for this set is a man aged 45-65 years with active COVID-19.

The chain joins TRBV6-2 or TRBV6-3 to TRBJ2-7; D gene ambiguous. CDR1 and CDR2 from the germline V gene are MNHEY and SVGEGT. There are 15 residues in the CDR3. Trimming took off 2 bases at V and 1 base at J, with 12 bases between the two ends. CDR3 sequence: CASSYPLWQSYEQYF. The CDR3 nucleotides are TGTGCCAGCAGTTACCCCCTTTGGCAGTCCTACGAGCAGTACTTC.

The rearrangement uses TRBV5-4 and TRBJ1-2; tentatively, D is TRBD1 (6 bases). Trimming removed 0 bases at V and 4 bases at J, with 10 bases between. The germline V gene encodes CDR1 SGHNT and CDR2 YYREEE (reference sequence). This CDR3 contains 14 residues. CDR3 DNA: TGTGCCAGCAGCTTGGTAGGGGGGGCCTATGGCTACACCTTC. This translates into CASSLVGGAYGYTF.

V gene TRBV2 combines with J gene TRBJ2-3; TRBD1 matches 7 bases. The length of the CDR3 is 15 residues. V dropped 8 bases and J dropped 1; count of bases not matched to a gene: 9. Looked up from germline, CDR1 is SNHLY and CDR2 is FYNNEI. The CDR3 nucleotides are TGTGCCAGCGTTATCGACAGGGCCCGCACAGATACGCAGTATTTT. Translated: CASVIDRARTDTQYF.

CDR3 protein: CASSLGTGVQPQHF. CDR3 nucleotides: TGCGCCAGCAGCTTGGGGACAGGGGTTCAGCCCCAGCATTTT. The V and J genes are TRBV5-1 and TRBJ1-5; 9 positions match TRBD1. There are 14 residues in the CDR3. J gave up 6 bases and V 0 bases, and 1 base lay outside the gene matches. Germline V gene data show CDR1 as SGHRS and CDR2 as YFSETQ.

This sequence joins TRBV5-4 and TRBJ2-7; TRBD1 aligns across 10 bases. Germline lookup yields CDR1 SGHNT and CDR2 YYREEE (reference sequence). V gave up 4 bases and J gave up 6 bases; unmatched junction bases: 7. The CDR3 covers 14 residues. This CDR3 is CASSPGDRGFEQYF. The DNA of the CDR3 is TGTGCCAGCAGCCCCGGGGACAGGGGATTCGAGCAGTACTTC.

This clone was found a few times. The chain has TRBV4-1 and TRBJ1-1, with D maybe TRBD1 (6 bases). The germline V gene has CDR1 MGHRA and CDR2 YSYEKL. Deletions cut 7 bases from V and 1 base from J, with 25 bases between. The CDR3 is 18 residues long. CDR3 nucleotides: TGCGCCAGCAAGGGGCGCCGTCCCAGGGGATATGGGAACACTGAAGCTTTCTTT. Translated, it gives CASKGRRPRGYGNTEAFF.

By proportion, this clone is medium-sized. The chain joins TRBV3-1 (or the pseudogene TRBV3-2) to TRBJ2-7; D possibly corresponds to TRBD2 (6 bases). The CDR3 has 14 residues. Germline CDR1 reads LGHDT; CDR2 reads YNNKEL (reference sequence). V dropped 7 bases and J dropped 1 base, with 14 bases sitting between them. The CDR3 DNA is TGTGCCAGCAAGTGGTCCGGAGGGTCCTACGAGCAGTACTTC. Protein: CASKWSGGSYEQYF.

This chain uses TRBV12-5 with TRBJ2-2; tentative D call: TRBD2 (6 bases). The CDR3 is made up of 18 amino acids. Deletions cut 0 bases from V and 5 bases from J, with 19 bases between. The V gene's germline CDR1 is LGHNT and CDR2 FRNRAP. This CDR3 reads CASGLVQVSGRGTGELFF. CDR3 nucleotide sequence: TGTGCTAGTGGTTTGGTACAGGTTTCCGGGAGAGGGACCGGGGAGCTGTTTTTT.

This clone was recorded a few times. This chain connects TRBV3-1 (or the pseudogene TRBV3-2) to TRBJ1-5, with D perhaps matching TRBD1 (5 bases). The CDR3 has 15 residues. Trimming shortened V by 1 base and J by 7 bases, and 14 bases separated the two germline ends. From germline, CDR1 is LGHDT and CDR2 YNNKEL (reference sequence). The CDR3 DNA reads as TGTGCCAGCAGCCAAGGCTCGGGGGTTCAGCAGCCCCAGCATTTT. This encodes CASSQGSGVQQPQHF.

The chain couples TRBV6-1 to TRBJ1-4, with TRBD1 matching over 10 bases. The CDR3 covers 16 residues. CDR1 MNHNS and CDR2 SASEGT come from the germline V gene. J gave up 8 bases and V 4 bases, and 10 bases lay outside the gene matches. In nucleotides, the CDR3 is TGTGCCAGCAGTGTTTACCGGGGACAGGGGTCGGAAAAACTGTTTTTT. Its protein is CASSVYRGQGSEKLFF.

This chain links TRBV5-6 with TRBJ1-2; 8 bases agree with TRBD1. The CDR3 length is 16 residues. CDR1 and CDR2 (germline): SGHDT, YYEEEE. Trimming removed 2 bases from V and 9 bases from J; junction bases left unmatched: 15. The DNA of the CDR3 is TGTGCCAGCAGCTTCTCCTCCGGGACAGGTATTAGAAGCTACACCTTC. This codes for CASSFSSGTGIRSYTF.

The V gene is TRBV4-1, the J gene TRBJ2-5; TRBD1 matches at 9 bases. Germline CDR1 reads MGHRA; CDR2 reads YSYEKL. The CDR3 is 13 amino acids. V was clipped by 3 bases and J by 7 bases; unmatched bases: 3. The CDR3 region is CASSQGQGGTQYF. The CDR3 DNA follows: TGCGCCAGCAGCCAGGGACAGGGTGGGACCCAGTACTTC.

This clone was found a few times. The genes are TRBV6-6 and TRBJ2-7; D not certain. This CDR3 is 11 amino acids long. Germline lookup yields CDR1 MNHNY and CDR2 SVGAGI (reference sequence). Trimming pared 6 bases from V and 3 bases from J, leaving 6 bases between. CDR3 coding DNA: TGTGCCAGCAGACTGAACTACGAGCAGTACTTC. It codes for CASRLNYEQYF.

The rearrangement uses TRBV7-9 and TRBJ2-7; D is ambiguous. CDR3 size: 14 residues. V was trimmed by 5 bases and J by 2 bases, leaving 13 bases between them. CDR1 is SEHNR, CDR2 FQNEAQ, per germline (reference sequence). The CDR3 is CASSPPMRTYEQYF. The CDR3 nucleotides are TGTGCCAGCAGCCCGCCTATGCGGACCTACGAGCAGTACTTC.

The chain links TRBV5-1 to TRBJ1-5; D is unresolved. CDR1 is SGHRS and CDR2 is YFSETQ in the germline V gene. This CDR3 has 13 amino acids. V gave up 1 base and J gave up 6 bases, with 8 bases separating them. This CDR3 reads CASSLSGSQPQHF. The CDR3 DNA is TGCGCCAGCAGCTTGAGCGGTTCTCAGCCCCAGCATTTT.

The J gene is TRBJ2-5, the V gene TRBV18; the D gene is possibly TRBD2 (5 bases). CDR3 size: 13 residues. The V end was cut by 0 bases, the J end by 5 bases, with 7 bases between. Germline V gene data show CDR1 as KGHSH and CDR2 as LQKENI. This chain's CDR3 is CASSPPEVETQYF. The CDR3 DNA sequence: TGTGCCAGCTCACCACCGGAGGTTGAGACCCAGTACTTC.

The chain links TRBV3-1 (or the pseudogene TRBV3-2) to TRBJ1-6; 8 bases agree with TRBD1. The germline CDR1 and CDR2 sequences are LGHDT and YNNKEL (reference sequence). The CDR3 length is 15 residues. Germline trimming cut 0 bases from V and 7 bases from J; bases unmatched to any gene: 2. For the CDR3, the DNA is TGTGCCAGCAGCCAAGATGGACAGGGAAATTCACCCCTCCACTTT. Amino acids: CASSQDGQGNSPLHF.

The V gene is TRBV30, the J gene TRBJ1-6; D is uncertain. V dropped 1 base and J dropped 8 bases, with 12 bases sitting between them. The CDR3 is made up of 14 amino acids. Germline V gives CDR1 GTSNPN, CDR2 SVGIG (reference sequence). This CDR3 is CAWSESSEYSPLHF. For the CDR3, the DNA is TGTGCCTGGAGTGAGTCTAGCGAGTATTCACCCCTCCACTTT.

The genes are TRBV6-5 and TRBJ2-2; D remains ambiguous. Per the germline V gene, CDR1 is MNHEY and CDR2 is SVGAGI. V lost 4 bases to trimming and J lost 4 bases, with 4 bases between them. The CDR3 covers 12 residues. The CDR3 protein is CASSSTTGELFF. The CDR3 DNA follows: TGTGCCAGCAGTTCTACCACCGGGGAGCTGTTTTTT.

The chain has TRBV19 and TRBJ2-7, with 7 bases identical to TRBD1. Germline CDR1 LNHDA, CDR2 SQIVND (reference sequence). J gave up 0 bases and V 4 bases, and 6 bases lay outside the gene matches. This CDR3 comprises 15 residues. CDR3 protein: CASSRGQPSSYEQYF. The CDR3 nucleotides read TGTGCCAGTAGTAGGGGACAGCCTAGCTCCTACGAGCAGTACTTC.